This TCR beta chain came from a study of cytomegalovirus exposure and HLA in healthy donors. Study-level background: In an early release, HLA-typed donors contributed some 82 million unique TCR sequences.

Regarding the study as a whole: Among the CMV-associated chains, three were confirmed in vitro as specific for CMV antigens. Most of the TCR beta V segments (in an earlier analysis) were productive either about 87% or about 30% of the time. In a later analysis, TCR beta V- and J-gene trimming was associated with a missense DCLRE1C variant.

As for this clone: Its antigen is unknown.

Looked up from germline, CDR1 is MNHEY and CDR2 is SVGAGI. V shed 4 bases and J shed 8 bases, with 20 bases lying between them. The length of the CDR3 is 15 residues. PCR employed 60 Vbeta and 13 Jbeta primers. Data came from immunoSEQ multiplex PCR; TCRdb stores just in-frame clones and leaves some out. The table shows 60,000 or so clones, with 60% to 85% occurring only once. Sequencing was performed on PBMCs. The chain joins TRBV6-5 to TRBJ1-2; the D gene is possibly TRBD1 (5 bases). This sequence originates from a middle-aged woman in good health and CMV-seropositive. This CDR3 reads CASSLKGVLADGYTF. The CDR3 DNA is TGTGCCAGCAGTTTAAAAGGGGTCTTAGCGGACGGCTACACCTTC.